Presented here are 20 T cell receptor beta chains from one specimen sequenced in a study of a mutant IDH1 vaccine in newly diagnosed glioma. The antigens these receptors bind are not known. Sequenced by immunoSEQ multiplex PCR; TCRdb stores in-frame clones only, minus some. The sample lists more than 25,000 clones, roughly 90% occurring once. Sample time point: week 5, during vaccination. Vaccinated patients received 300 ug of mutant IDH1 20-mer peptide per dose, with topical imiquimod. Sequences were derived from PBMCs, sampled from a glioma patient whose treatment included an IDH1 peptide vaccine. These receptor sequences come from a man younger than 30 with glioma.

This chain links TRBV7-9 with TRBJ2-7; the D is unclear. V lost 2 bases, J lost 2 bases, and 7 bases lay in between. Germline loops: CDR1 SEHNR, CDR2 FQNEAQ (reference sequence). This CDR3 is built from 13 residues. CDR3 amino acids: CASSLSAAYEQYF. In DNA form, the CDR3 reads TGTGCCAGCAGCTTATCGGCAGCCTACGAGCAGTACTTC.

This chain connects TRBV6-5 to TRBJ1-1; 8 nucleotides align to TRBD1. This CDR3 contains 15 residues. Trimming removed 4 bases from V and 3 bases from J; junction bases left unmatched: 7. Germline V CDR1 and CDR2: MNHEY, SVGAGI. CDR3 nucleotides: TGTGCCAGCAGTTGGAGAGACAGGGGCCACACTGAAGCTTTCTTT. Translating gives CASSWRDRGHTEAFF.

V usage is TRBV4-1 and J usage is TRBJ2-1; TRBD2 matches 10 bases. The CDR3 covers 15 residues. After removal of 4 bases from V and 8 bases from J, the junction contained 8 bases not matched to a gene. CDR1 and CDR2 (germline): MGHRA, YSYEKL. DNA of the CDR3: TGCGCCAGCAGCCCCCCTAGCGGGAGTACCCATGAGCAGTTCTTC. Its translation: CASSPPSGSTHEQFF.

This clone has a handful of counts. This chain links TRBV4-3 with TRBJ1-5; no clear D. The CDR3 sequence is 17 residues long. V lost 1 base, J lost 5 bases, and 18 bases lay in between. From germline, CDR1 is LGHNA and CDR2 YSLEER. This chain's CDR3 is CASSQGMVGRPDQPQHF. The CDR3 bases are TGCGCCAGCAGCCAAGGAATGGTAGGGCGTCCGGATCAGCCCCAGCATTTT.

This rearrangement joins TRBV2 to TRBJ1-2, with TRBD1 as a possible D gene (6 bases). CDR1 SNHLY and CDR2 FYNNEI come from the germline V gene. This CDR3 comprises 15 residues. Trimming left V 1 base short and J 2 bases short, with 11 bases between. The CDR3 DNA follows: TGTGCCAGCAGTGAAGGGGGGCTCCTGAACTATGGCTACACCTTC. The encoded protein is CASSEGGLLNYGYTF. The full variable domain, with the rest looked up from reference TRBV2 and TRBJ1-2, is EPEVTQTPSHQVTQMGQEVILRCVPISNHLYFYWYRQILGQKVEFLVSFYNNEISEKSEIFDDQFSVERPDGSNFTLKIRSTKLEDSAMYFCASSEGGLLNYGYTFGSGTRLTVV.

The rearrangement joins TRBV4-3 to TRBJ2-4, with 7 bases lining up with TRBD1. V gave up 1 base and J gave up 3 bases; unmatched junction bases: 3. Germline V gene data show CDR1 as LGHNA and CDR2 as YSLEER. The CDR3 consists of 15 residues. The CDR3 coding sequence is TGCGCCAGCAGCCAAGGCCCAGGGGGCAAAAACATTCAGTACTTC. It yields the protein CASSQGPGGKNIQYF.

This chain links TRBV7-9 with TRBJ2-2, with 9 nucleotides matching TRBD1. V shed 5 bases and J 5 bases; nucleotides not matched to a gene: 9. The CDR3 has 16 residues. CDR1 and CDR2 (germline): SEHNR, FQNEAQ (reference sequence). Written as DNA, the CDR3 is TGTGCCAGCAGCCCAGGGACAGGGTTGAAAACCGGGGAGCTGTTTTTT. Its protein product is CASSPGTGLKTGELFF.

J is TRBJ2-5 and V is TRBV30; 10 bases align to TRBD2. The CDR3 totals 16 residues. V shed 3 bases and J 4 bases; nucleotides not matched to a gene: 11. CDR1 and CDR2 from the germline V gene are GTSNPN and SVGIG (reference sequence). DNA of the CDR3: TGTGCCTGGAGCCCCGGGTGGAGCGGGAGGGGAGAGACCCAGTACTTC. It specifies CAWSPGWSGRGETQYF. The variable domain in full, completed from reference TRBV30 and TRBJ2-5, reads SQTIHQWPATLVQPVGSPLSLECTVEGTSNPNLYWYRQAAGRGLQLLFYSVGIGQISSEVPQNLSASRPQDRQFILSSKKLLLSDSGFYLCAWSPGWSGRGETQYFGPGTRLLVL.

The chain recombines TRBV6-1 with TRBJ2-7; D might be TRBD1 or TRBD2, each matching 6 bases. From germline, CDR1 is MNHNS and CDR2 SASEGT. CDR3 length: 14 residues. Trimming took 5 bases from V and 5 from J, leaving 16 bases between them. Written as DNA, the CDR3 is TGTGCCAGCAGTTCCAGAGGGGGGCCCAACGAGCAGTACTTC. Its protein is CASSSRGGPNEQYF.

This chain joins TRBV6-5 and TRBJ1-4, with 8 bases fitting TRBD1. V shed 5 bases, J shed 3 bases, and the junction held 5 bases outside the gene matches. CDR1 and CDR2 from the germline V gene are MNHEY and SVGAGI. This CDR3 region has 15 residues. The CDR3 nucleotides are TGTGCCAGCAGTAACCAGGGGGCGGCTAATGAAAAACTGTTTTTT. Translation: CASSNQGAANEKLFF.

The V gene is TRBV19, the J gene TRBJ2-1; 7 bases fit TRBD2. This CDR3 is 18 amino acids long. From germline, CDR1 is LNHDA and CDR2 SQIVND (reference sequence). The V gene end was trimmed by 4 bases and the J gene end by 6 bases; junction bases not matched to a gene: 18. This CDR3 reads CASSTNPRGAGTLNEQFF. The CDR3 DNA is TGTGCCAGTAGTACCAACCCCCGGGGAGCGGGGACCCTCAATGAGCAGTTCTTC.

The V call is TRBV30, the J call TRBJ2-1; TRBD2 matches at 9 bases. With V trimmed by 4 bases and J by 4 bases, 8 bases remained unmatched. The CDR3 sequence is 15 residues long. Germline V CDR1 and CDR2: GTSNPN, SVGIG (reference sequence). The CDR3 DNA reads as TGTGCCTGGACCAAACTAGCGGGCGGTTACAATGAGCAGTTCTTC. Its protein product is CAWTKLAGGYNEQFF.

This clone was seen more than once but under ten times. The chain carries TRBV2 and TRBJ1-1; D is unclear. The germline gives CDR1 SNHLY, CDR2 FYNNEI. The ends were cut back, 4 bases at V and 3 bases at J, with 9 bases in the middle. The CDR3 consists of 13 residues. CDR3 sequence (DNA): TGTGCCAGCAGTGGAACGGGCTACACTGAAGCTTTCTTT. Translated: CASSGTGYTEAFF. Full variable domain (remainder filled in from reference TRBV2 and TRBJ1-1): EPEVTQTPSHQVTQMGQEVILRCVPISNHLYFYWYRQILGQKVEFLVSFYNNEISEKSEIFDDQFSVERPDGSNFTLKIRSTKLEDSAMYFCASSGTGYTEAFFGQGTRLTVV.

V is TRBV5-1 and J is TRBJ1-1, with 7 bases fitting TRBD1. Trimming at V came to 4 bases and at J to 5 bases, leaving 11 bases not matched to a gene. CDR3 length: 15 residues. Germline V gene sequence: CDR1 SGHRS, CDR2 YFSETQ. The CDR3 is CASSISTGKGTEAFF. CDR3 sequence (DNA): TGCGCCAGCAGCATATCGACAGGGAAAGGAACTGAAGCTTTCTTT.

The chain joins TRBV4-2 to TRBJ2-7, with 7 bases fitting TRBD2. V trimming: 4 bases; J trimming: 6 bases; junction bases outside the gene matches: 6. The CDR3 is 13 amino acids. Per the germline V gene, CDR1 is LGHNA and CDR2 is YNFKEQ. The CDR3 region is CASSPEPGGEQYF. Written as DNA, the CDR3 is TGTGCCAGCAGCCCCGAACCGGGGGGCGAGCAGTACTTC.

The chain couples TRBV23-1 to TRBJ1-1; 7 positions agree with TRBD1. Being an ORF, TRBV23-1 has a function that is uncertain. The V gene end was trimmed by 4 bases and the J gene end by 0 bases; junction bases not matched to a gene: 11. The CDR3 is 17 residues long. The CDR3 here is CASSPQPQGGMNTEAFF. The DNA of the CDR3 is TGCGCCAGCAGTCCTCAGCCTCAGGGGGGGATGAACACTGAAGCTTTCTTT.

In its sample, this clone was seen once. V usage is TRBV2 and J usage is TRBJ1-5; no clear D gene. Trimming left V 8 bases short and J 6 bases short, with 8 bases between. This CDR3 is 11 amino acids long. Germline assignment: CDR1 SNHLY and CDR2 FYNNEI. The CDR3 bases are TGTGCCAGCGGAAGGGCTCAGCCCCAGCATTTT. Its translation: CASGRAQPQHF.

The rearrangement joins TRBV10-3 to TRBJ1-6; D is undetermined. Germline V lookup: CDR1 ENHRY, CDR2 SYGVKD. CDR3 length equals 14 residues. Trimming took off 4 bases at V and 8 bases at J, with 12 bases between the two ends. CDR3 sequence (DNA): TGTGCCATCAGTGCCTCTGGGCCAGATTCACCCCTCCACTTT. Protein product: CAISASGPDSPLHF.

The gene calls are TRBV19 and TRBJ2-1; 7 positions agree with TRBD2. The CDR3 contains 15 residues. Trimming at V came to 5 bases and at J to 2 bases, leaving 6 bases not matched to a gene. Germline CDR1 and CDR2: LNHDA and SQIVND (reference sequence). DNA for the CDR3: TGTGCCAGTAGTCTGGGCGGGAGACCCTACAATGAGCAGTTCTTC. Translating gives CASSLGGRPYNEQFF.

This clone appeared once. The chain recombines TRBV7-9 with TRBJ1-2, with 8 nucleotides matching TRBD1. This CDR3 has 13 residues. Germline CDR1 and CDR2: SEHNR and FQNEAQ (reference sequence). Unmatched junction bases numbered 6, after V lost 6 bases and J lost 6 bases. As DNA, the CDR3 is TGTGCCAGCAGGGACAGGGCTAAGGATGGCTACACCTTC. Translating gives CASRDRAKDGYTF.